These 4 T cell receptor beta chains were all obtained from the same sample, sequenced in a study of shared clonotypes between healthy human individuals. Measured with immunoSEQ multiplex PCR; TCRdb has only the in-frame clones, and not every one. Among about 120,000 clones, 55% to 80% were seen once, and the ten largest hold roughly 25%. Material for sequencing was memory CD8+ T cells sorted from blood. Subset indicated: CD45RO+ cells pooled with CCR7-negative TemRA cells. These TCRs come from a woman aged 25 to 39 in good health.

V usage is TRBV18 and J usage is TRBJ2-7; possibly TRBD2 for D (7 bases). CDR3 size: 15 residues. Germline V CDR1 and CDR2: KGHSH, LQKENI. The V end was cut by 3 bases, the J end by 6 bases, with 18 bases between. CDR3 sequence: CASSPRGGGPSEQYF. CDR3 DNA: TGTGCCAGCTCACCGAGGGGGGGAGGGCCTTCCGAGCAGTACTTC. The full variable domain, rest sourced from reference TRBV18 and TRBJ2-7, is NAGVMQNPRHLVRRRGQEARLRCSPMKGHSHVYWYRQLPEEGLKFMVYLQKENIIDESGMPKERFSAEFPKEGPSILRIQQVVRGDSAAYFCASSPRGGGPSEQYFGPGTRLTVT.

This clone is a singleton in its sample. The chain links TRBV6-4 to TRBJ2-7, with a possible D match to TRBD2 (5 bases). The V and J ends lost 5 bases and 5 bases respectively, with 16 bases between them. The CDR3 loop spans 14 amino acids. Germline CDR1 and CDR2: MRHNA and SNTAGT. This chain's CDR3 is CASSSGKPGDEQYF. CDR3 nucleotides: TGTGCCAGCAGTAGCGGAAAACCAGGTGACGAGCAGTACTTC.

The chain is built from TRBV5-4 and TRBJ2-5; tentatively, D is TRBD1 (5 bases). Trimming cost V 1 base and J 4 bases, with 11 bases left between them. The CDR3 is 14 amino acids. Germline V lookup: CDR1 SGHNT, CDR2 YYREEE (reference sequence). As DNA, the CDR3 is TGTGCCAGCAGCTTGTTAGGGGAAGGAGAGACCCAGTACTTC. Its translation is CASSLLGEGETQYF. Variable domain in full (rest from reference TRBV5-4 and TRBJ2-5): ETGVTQSPTHLIKTRGQQVTLRCSSQSGHNTVSWYQQALGQGPQFIFQYYREEENGRGNFPPRFSGLQFPNYSSELNVNALELDDSALYLCASSLLGEGETQYFGPGTRLLVL.

This chain links TRBV9 with TRBJ2-5, with 10 bases aligning to TRBD2. The J call may be wrong; the DNA end is better matched by TRBJ2-7. CDR3 length equals 16 residues. Germline V gene lookup returns CDR1 SGDLS and CDR2 YYNGEE. CDR3 residues: CASSVEASGSGYEQYF. CDR3 bases: TGTGCCAGCAGCGTAGAGGCTAGCGGGAGTGGGTACGAGCAGTACTTC.